One sample yielded the 8 T cell receptor beta chains listed below, sequenced in a study of technical replicates of blood from several donors. Repertoires were generated with immunoSEQ multiplex PCR, while TCRdb's copy carries only in-frame clones and drops some. Here the sample spans roughly 56,000 clones, 90% to 95% being singletons. The specimen was PBMCs. All receptors come from a human donor in good health. Some clones in this sample may be carry-over from other donors' samples.

This chain uses TRBV7-2 with TRBJ1-2; 11 bases fit TRBD1. This CDR3 region has 15 residues. Trimming cost V 5 bases and J 2 bases; bases outside gene matches: 4. CDR1 is SGHTA and CDR2 is FQGNSA in the germline V gene. Written as DNA, the CDR3 is TGTGCCAGCAGCCCTGGGACAGGGGGGAACTATGGCTACACCTTC. This sequence encodes CASSPGTGGNYGYTF.

The rearrangement uses TRBV5-6 and TRBJ2-7, with a weak D call TRBD1 (5 bases). V lost 3 bases and J 2 bases, leaving 15 bases between the germline ends. The CDR3 is made up of 15 amino acids. Germline CDR1 and CDR2: SGHDT and YYEEEE. The CDR3 loop is CASSWAEWGTYEQYF. The CDR3 coding sequence is TGTGCCAGCAGCTGGGCGGAGTGGGGCACCTACGAGCAGTACTTC.

The chain joins TRBV7-2 to TRBJ2-7, with no clear D. This CDR3 contains 15 residues. Germline loops: CDR1 SGHTA, CDR2 FQGNSA. V was cut by 0 bases and J by 1 base, with 10 bases left in between. CDR3 residues: CASSLAQRQSYEQYF. CDR3 DNA sequence: TGTGCCAGCAGCTTAGCGCAGAGGCAGTCCTACGAGCAGTACTTC. The variable domain in full, with the rest retrieved from reference TRBV7-2 and TRBJ2-7, is GAGVSQSPSNKVTEKGKDVELRCDPISGHTALYWYRQSLGQGLEFLIYFQGNSAPDKSGLPSDRFSAERTGGSVSTLTIQRTQQEDSAVYLCASSLAQRQSYEQYFGPGTRLTVT.

The chain recombines TRBV6-5 with TRBJ1-6, with D unclear. V was pared by 11 bases and J by 16 bases, with 18 bases between. The CDR3 extends over 11 amino acids. In germline, CDR1 is MNHEY, CDR2 SVGAGI. CDR3 in DNA: TGTGCCTCATTAAATGGGCTTAATCTCCACTTT. This gives the protein CASLNGLNLHF.

The chain links TRBV5-5 to TRBJ2-1, with 8 positions matching TRBD1. V lost 4 bases to trimming and J lost 4 bases; unmatched junction nucleotides: 7. Germline V CDR1 and CDR2: SGHKS, YYEKEE (reference sequence). The CDR3 is 15 residues long. In DNA, the CDR3 is TGTGCCAGCAGCCCGCAGGGGGCCTCTTACAATGAGCAGTTCTTC. It encodes CASSPQGASYNEQFF. The entire variable domain, with the rest obtained from reference TRBV5-5 and TRBJ2-1, is as follows: DAGVTQSPTHLIKTRGQQVTLRCSPISGHKSVSWYQQVLGQGPQFIFQYYEKEERGRGNFPDRFSARQFPNYSSELNVNALLLGDSALYLCASSPQGASYNEQFFGPGTRLTVL.

The chain has TRBV7-2 and TRBJ2-3, with D perhaps TRBD2 (6 bases). This CDR3 is 15 amino acids long. Germline V gene lookup returns CDR1 SGHTA and CDR2 FQGNSA. Trimming took off 6 bases at V and 0 bases at J, with 13 bases between the two ends. CDR3 sequence (DNA): TGTGCCAGCAGACTAATAGCGGTTAGCACAGATACGCAGTATTTT. It codes for CASRLIAVSTDTQYF.

The gene calls are TRBV11-1 and TRBJ2-7, with D possibly matching TRBD2 (5 bases). Germline CDR1 SGHAT, CDR2 FQDESV (reference sequence). V lost 4 bases to trimming and J lost 2 bases, with 12 bases between them. The length of the CDR3 is 14 residues. As DNA, the CDR3 is TGTGCCAGCAGCTCAAGCGGAAGGCCCTACGAGCAGTACTTC. It yields the protein CASSSSGRPYEQYF.

J is TRBJ2-1 and V is TRBV15; 11 nucleotides align to TRBD2. V trimming: 5 bases; J trimming: 6 bases; junction bases outside the gene matches: 3. Germline CDR1 and CDR2: LNHNV and YYDKDF (reference sequence). CDR3 length equals 14 residues. This CDR3 reads CATSAGTSGNEQFF. CDR3 DNA: TGTGCCACCAGCGCAGGGACTAGCGGCAATGAGCAGTTCTTC.